This record concerns one T cell receptor (beta chain) sequence. Its specific antigen is unknown. The record has no base qualities; no much larger clone is one base away. The library relied on the immunoSEQ multiplex PCR assay. A mixture of 60 forward primers for TCR Vbeta segments and 13 reverse primers for TCR Jbeta segments was used in the multiplex PCR. Amplification of the CDR3 region of rearranged TCR beta genes was performed with a multiplex PCR assay on genomic DNA. Amplified TCR beta libraries were sequenced as 87-base-pair reads on the Illumina HiSeq System. Under the source paper's analysis protocol: Across the 500 to 700 repertoires, a later analysis counted approximately 83 million unique TCR beta chains, roughly 11 million of which were shared by at least two donors. To remove PCR and sequencing errors, raw reads were error-corrected and collapsed into unique sequences using a nearest-neighbor algorithm that merged closely related sequences. V, D and J gene segments were assigned by aligning CDR3 sequences to IMGT reference sequences. Each retained sequence needed at least a six-nucleotide match to both a V gene segment and a J gene segment. A rearrangement was called productive if the CDR3 had no stop codons and remained in frame with V and J, and every other rearrangement was called non-productive. CDR3 was defined by IMGT convention, running from the second conserved V-encoded cysteine to the conserved J-encoded phenylalanine. The earlier analysis of some 580 of the donors excluded any sequence lacking an unambiguous match to a single V gene segment. In an earlier analysis of roughly 600 of the donors, a V segment was called functional when productive rearrangements were above 56.7%, and segregating when the standard deviation between donors exceeded 5%. A statistical classification framework was built for diagnosing cytomegalovirus status from the catalog of TCR beta chain sequences. In a later analysis, TCR nucleotide sequences were compared against IMGT/GENE-DB human TR gene sequences so that V and J genes could be assigned. The TCRdist pipeline was used in a later analysis to assign CDR3 sequences and most-parsimonious VDJ recombination scenarios. A later analysis defined each TCR beta chain by its CDR3 amino acid sequence plus V-gene family, and excluded reads lacking a unique V-gene family. To address suspected cross-contamination and a sequencing artifact, a later analysis removed 592 highly shared, low-generation-probability nucleotide sequences. In a later analysis, a clonal expansion index for each public chain was calculated from normalized within-repertoire ranks of inferred template counts. In a later analysis, generation probabilities were computed using a VDJ recombination model fitted to out-of-frame rearrangements, and the results were checked against IGoR. In a later analysis, hypergeometric tests were used to score TCR-TCR, TCR-HLA and TCR-CMV co-occurrence, with a repertoire-size bias correction applied to TCR pairs. False discovery rates were estimated in a later analysis by permuting HLA or CMV assignments 20 times. In a later analysis, co-occurring TCRs were grouped using DBSCAN, and TCRdist sequence similarity was added for clustering within HLA-allele-positive subsets. Repertoires with fewer than 30,000 or more than 120,000 public chains were left out of co-occurrence clustering, as were five repertoires with anomalous nucleotide sharing. TCRdb re-hosts the immuneACCESS table, in-frame sequences only. Its copies lack some clones; in the studies checked, an unresolved V gene accounts for under half of them, and the cause for the rest is not known. That table furnishes V, J and clone size, whereas the DNA furnished D and trimming. The sample data list 170,000 or so clones, and approximately 80% of these were observed just once. Roughly 5.2% of the sample comes from the top ten.

Germline trimming amounts to 5 bases on V and 6 bases on J, with 10 as the count of junction bases outside the gene matches. From the cysteine through the phenylalanine, the CDR3 covers 15 amino acids. Only the CDR3 part of the read is kept: 45 bases, read in frame from the first base. The germline V gene (reference sequence) yields SEHNR for CDR1 and FQNEAQ for CDR2. This entry is derived from a study of cytomegalovirus exposure and HLA in healthy donors (dated by TCRdb to about 2017). Notes on the research overall: In an earlier analysis of roughly 500 of the donors, approximately 260 Gb of sequence data and 117 million unique TCR beta sequences from about 179 million T cells were reported. A later analysis re-analyzed previously published TCR beta repertoires from approximately 700 donors and added high-resolution HLA genotyping to study TCR occurrence patterns. Alongside the repertoire data, information on donor age, sex, ethnicity and CMV serostatus was compiled. The study aimed to test whether cataloging public T cell receptors could reveal signatures of past pathogen exposure. The study combined high-throughput TCR immunosequencing, statistical association of individual TCRs with disease status, and machine learning to predict cytomegalovirus infection status. Besides the first cohort of 550 to 750 subjects, a separate validation cohort made up of over 95 different subjects was used. All discovery cohort repertoires had been generated using a single sequencing platform. About 5 DR-DQ haplotypes were handled as single units for association and clustering, since linkage in the cohort was strong. A later genetic analysis used genome-wide SNP genotypes for 398 of the 666 donors, treating that subset as a discovery cohort. To decide whether each TCR beta V gene segment behaved as functional or pseudogenic, an earlier analysis of some 570 of the donors relied on high-throughput TCR beta sequencing. Rather than drawing on any new phenotypic data, the later analysis identified candidate immune exposures from TCR beta sequences and the way those sequences occurred across donors. Roughly 300 gigabases of sequencing data and around 90 million unique TCR sequences made up an early release that covered nearly 650 HLA-typed donors. HLA typing included class I and class II loci at four-digit resolution. The study used immunosequencing to profile the T cell repertoires of 666 subjects and linked those repertoires to cytomegalovirus serostatus. Among approximately 370 genotyped donors of the cohort, an average of approximately 240,000 unique TCR beta nucleotide sequences was sequenced per donor, of which about 20% were non-productive. The number of donors typed differed by locus, with about 629-640 for A, B, C, DRB1 and DQB1, roughly 520 for DQA1, approximately 580 for DPA1, and some 440 for DPB1. The genetic ancestry cluster associated with self-reported Caucasian donors included 81% of the roughly 380 genotyped donors.

The cohort was made up of 650 to 700 healthy bone marrow donors. Cohort members were all nominally healthy when sampled, although unrecorded immune exposures were likely present. The donor was CMV seronegative and belonged to the group of under 400 seronegative cohort members. A peripheral blood sample was provided by each donor, and peripheral blood mononuclear cells were used for TCR beta sequencing. Genomic DNA was extracted from the blood cell samples with the Qiagen DNeasy Blood Extraction Kit. Study-wide conclusions, independent of this receptor: A further reported finding was that TCR beta sequences accurately predicted the HLA-A and HLA-B alleles for most subjects in the first cohort. Across donors, most TCR sequences were observed very rarely, whereas some public TCRs were present in many individuals. In vitro tests confirmed that a few of the cytomegalovirus-associated TCR beta chains recognize cytomegalovirus antigens. A later genetic analysis reported fewer N-insertions in productive TCRs among donors in an Asian-associated ancestry cluster than the approximately 700-donor mean. Linkage disequilibrium might explain the correlated functional status among segregating V segments, but an unknown experimental factor could not be excluded. In a later analysis, HLA-associated TCR beta chains showed more clonal expansion and lower generation probabilities than non-associated chains that were equally common. In both the original and validation cohorts, the classifier was reported to diagnose cytomegalovirus status with high specificity and sensitivity. This cohort had only TCR beta chains sequenced, and the lack of alpha or paired-chain data limited which features could be detected. In a later analysis, most CMV-associated TCR beta chains were found to appear HLA-restricted, with HLA associations seemingly driven largely by CMV exposure. A cluster of highly shared sequence variants was judged likely to represent a technical artifact of the sequencing pipeline. Because the 87-base-pair reads could not distinguish some IMGT-functional V segments, including TRBV6-2 and TRBV6-3, those segments were excluded. In a later analysis, 16,951 TCR beta sequences were associated with specific HLA alleles at a false discovery rate of 0.05. A later genetic analysis associated a missense DCLRE1C variant with V-gene and J-gene trimming of TCR beta chains, and an independent cohort replicated the association. Strong co-occurrence of HLA alleles, especially DR and DQ, made assigning TCR associations to individual alleles difficult. Sequencing depth was assumed to be roughly uniform across donors in the presence/absence analyses, though that assumption may not hold. In an earlier analysis of approximately 590 of the donors, most TCR beta V segments were observed in productive rearrangements about 90% or about 30% of the time, broadly matching IMGT annotations. Immune exposure information for the cohort was limited to CMV serostatus. Several of the top co-occurrence clusters appeared to be linked to parvovirus B19, influenza, CMV and Epstein-Barr virus, according to a later analysis. Because HLA typing was missing for some donors at each locus, association tests included only the typed subset. Because counts were too low, 15 to 20 rarely observed V segments, including chromosome 9 orphons, were left out of the earlier analysis of some 640 of the donors. The authors suggested that the approach could potentially be generalized to other disease states and immunological phenotypes. In a later analysis, the rate of TCR association differed among HLA loci, with DRB1 alleles having the most associated TCRs and HLA-C alleles having the fewest. In the study, about 150 TCR beta chains were listed as associated with cytomegalovirus.

The chain is encoded by TRBV7-9 joined to TRBJ2-3; 8 nucleotides in the junction match TRBD1. The sample comprised PBMCs. This receptor was taken from a man between 18 and 29 years old in good health and CMV-seronegative. In nucleotide form, the sequence is TGTGCCAGCAGCGACCGGGACAGGTCTCAGGATACGCAGTATTTT. Translated, it reads CASSDRDRSQDTQYF.